This T cell receptor beta chain was obtained from a study of cytomegalovirus exposure and HLA in healthy donors. General study results and limits: Available immune exposure information covered CMV serostatus only. Researchers reported that a few CMV-associated chains were confirmed in vitro as CMV antigen-specific. For most TCR beta V segments, an earlier analysis put the productive rate at about 87% or about 30% of the time.

J lost 3 bases, V lost 0 bases, and 8 bases had no gene match. The CDR3 runs 18 residues. Germline CDR1 and CDR2: SGHNT and YYREEE (reference sequence). As for this clone: What it binds is unknown.

PCR was performed using 60 Vbeta and 13 Jbeta primers. TCRdb's copy holds only in-frame clones and misses some; the assay was immunoSEQ multiplex PCR. Of about 130,000 clones in the sample, 81% were seen once. The sample consisted of PBMCs. This clonotype originated in a man between 18 and 35 years old in good health and CMV-seronegative. The chain links TRBV5-4 to TRBJ2-7, with TRBD2 identical over 14 bases. The DNA for the CDR3 is TGTGCCAGCAGCTTGGACCGTTTGGGACTAGCGGGGGACTACGAGCAGTACTTC. Translating it yields CASSLDRLGLAGDYEQYF.